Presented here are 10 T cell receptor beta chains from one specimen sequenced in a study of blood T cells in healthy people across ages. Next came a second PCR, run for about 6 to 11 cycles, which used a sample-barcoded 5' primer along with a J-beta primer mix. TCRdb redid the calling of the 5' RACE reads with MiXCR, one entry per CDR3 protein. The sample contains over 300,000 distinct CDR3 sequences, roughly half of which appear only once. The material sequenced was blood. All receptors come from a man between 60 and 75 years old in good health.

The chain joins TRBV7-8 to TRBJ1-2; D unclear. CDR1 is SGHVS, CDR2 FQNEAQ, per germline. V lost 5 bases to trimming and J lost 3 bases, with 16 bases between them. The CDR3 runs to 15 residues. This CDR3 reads CASSHSTAQYYGYTF. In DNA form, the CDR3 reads TGTGCCAGCAGCCATAGTACCGCCCAGTACTATGGCTACACCTTC.

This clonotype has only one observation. As DNA, the CDR3 is TGTGCCAGCAGTGTTAACAGGAACTACGAGCAGTACTTC. It encodes CASSVNRNYEQYF. The chain has TRBV12-3 or TRBV12-4 and TRBJ2-7; possible D gene TRBD1, 5 bases. The CDR3 extends over 13 amino acids. The germline V and J ends were trimmed by 5 bases and 3 bases, with 11 bases remaining between them.

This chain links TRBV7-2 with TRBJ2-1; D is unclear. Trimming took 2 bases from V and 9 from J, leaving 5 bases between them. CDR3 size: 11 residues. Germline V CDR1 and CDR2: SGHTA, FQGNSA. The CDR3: CASSLIREQFF. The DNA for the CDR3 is TGTGCCAGCAGCTTAATACGTGAGCAGTTCTTC.

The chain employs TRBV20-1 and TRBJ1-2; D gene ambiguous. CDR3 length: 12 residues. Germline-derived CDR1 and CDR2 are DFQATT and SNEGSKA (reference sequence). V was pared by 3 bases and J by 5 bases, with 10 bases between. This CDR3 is CSASGPGYGYTF. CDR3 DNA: TGCAGTGCTAGCGGCCCGGGTTATGGCTACACCTTC.

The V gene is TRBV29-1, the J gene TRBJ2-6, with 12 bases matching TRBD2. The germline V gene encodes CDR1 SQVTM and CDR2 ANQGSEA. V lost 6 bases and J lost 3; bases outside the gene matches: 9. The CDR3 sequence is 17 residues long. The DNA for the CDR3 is TGCAGCGTCCTCAGACTAGCGGGAGAGCGTGGGGCCAACGTCCTGACTTTC. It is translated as CSVLRLAGERGANVLTF.

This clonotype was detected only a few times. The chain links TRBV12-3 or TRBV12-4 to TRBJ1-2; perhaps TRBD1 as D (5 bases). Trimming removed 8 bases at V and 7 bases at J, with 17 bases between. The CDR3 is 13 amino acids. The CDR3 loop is CASRGPARGGYTF. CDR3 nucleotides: TGTGCCAGCCGGGGACCAGCGAGGGGTGGCTACACCTTC.

The CDR3 bases are TGTGCCAGCAGTTACCAGGGGGCGGAAAATTCACCCCTCCACTTT. Translated: CASSYQGAENSPLHF. This chain connects TRBV28 to TRBJ1-6; TRBD1 matches at 8 bases. With V trimmed by 4 bases and J by 7 bases, 6 bases remained unmatched. This CDR3 spans 15 amino acids. Per the germline V gene, CDR1 is MDHEN and CDR2 is SYDVKM.

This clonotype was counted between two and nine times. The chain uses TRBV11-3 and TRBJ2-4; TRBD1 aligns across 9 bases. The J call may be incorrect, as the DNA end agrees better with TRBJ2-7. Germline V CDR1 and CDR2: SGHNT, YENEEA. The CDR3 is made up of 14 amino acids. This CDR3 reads CASSSGTGQYEQYF. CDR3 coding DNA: TGTGCCAGCAGCTCCGGGACAGGGCAGTACGAGCAGTACTTC.

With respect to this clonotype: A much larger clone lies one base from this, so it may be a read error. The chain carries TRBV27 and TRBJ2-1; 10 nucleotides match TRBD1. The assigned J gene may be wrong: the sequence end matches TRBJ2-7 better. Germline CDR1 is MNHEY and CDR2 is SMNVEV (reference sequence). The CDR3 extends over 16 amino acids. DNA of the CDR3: TGTGCCAGCAGACATAGGGACAGGGGAAGGGGCAATGAGCAGTACTTC. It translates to CASRHRDRGRGNEQYF.

The CDR3 spells CASSHGGLGDTDTQYF. CDR3 bases: TGTGCCAGCAGTCACGGCGGACTAGGGGACACAGATACGCAGTATTTT. The chain combines TRBV28 with TRBJ2-3, with 7 positions matching TRBD2. The germline CDR1 and CDR2 sequences are MDHEN and SYDVKM. With 5 bases clipped from V and 2 bases from J, the junction kept 10 bases outside the gene matches. The CDR3 length is 16 residues.